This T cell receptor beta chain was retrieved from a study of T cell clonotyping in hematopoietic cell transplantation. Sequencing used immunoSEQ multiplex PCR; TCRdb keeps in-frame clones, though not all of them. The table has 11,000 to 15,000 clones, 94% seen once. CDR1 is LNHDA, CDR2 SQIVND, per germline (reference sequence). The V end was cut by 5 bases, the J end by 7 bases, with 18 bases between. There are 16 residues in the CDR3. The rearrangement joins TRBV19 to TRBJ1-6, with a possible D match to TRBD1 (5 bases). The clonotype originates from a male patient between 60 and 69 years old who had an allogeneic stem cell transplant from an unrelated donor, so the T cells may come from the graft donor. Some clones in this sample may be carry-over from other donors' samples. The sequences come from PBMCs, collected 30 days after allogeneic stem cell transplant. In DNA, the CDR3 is TGTGCCAGTAGTTTTAGCCAGGGAGCCGTAAATTCACCCCTCCACTTT. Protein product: CASSFSQGAVNSPLHF.